This paragraph covers one TCR beta chain sequence. Its antigen is not identified. This record belongs to a study of shared clonotypes between healthy human individuals. Study as a whole: The plates for each donor numbered three CD4 naive, three CD4 memory, two CD8 naive and one CD8 memory. Study outcomes and limitations: Rarefaction exposed incomplete sorted-subset sequencing despite large depth. The study generally estimated greater richness for naive than memory subsets. Clonotype sharing across donors was expected to vary with sequencing depth.

V lost 4 bases and J lost 5; bases outside the gene matches: 6. The CDR3 runs to 17 residues. Germline CDR1 SGHVS, CDR2 FNYEAQ. Sequencing was performed with immunoSEQ multiplex PCR; in TCRdb, only in-frame clones are kept and a portion is missing. The sample has 2 million to 2.5 million clones, approximately 95% seen once. CD45RO-negative, CCR7-positively selected cells formed the naive CD8 fraction, excluding terminally differentiated effector memory CD45RA+ cells. The chain links TRBV7-6 to TRBJ2-1, with 15 nucleotides matching TRBD2. The sample consisted of naive CD8+ T cells sorted from blood. The source is a man in his late teens or twenties in good health. This CDR3 is CASSYGLAGGEHNEQFF. The DNA for the CDR3 is TGTGCCAGCAGCTATGGACTAGCGGGGGGGGAGCACAATGAGCAGTTCTTC.